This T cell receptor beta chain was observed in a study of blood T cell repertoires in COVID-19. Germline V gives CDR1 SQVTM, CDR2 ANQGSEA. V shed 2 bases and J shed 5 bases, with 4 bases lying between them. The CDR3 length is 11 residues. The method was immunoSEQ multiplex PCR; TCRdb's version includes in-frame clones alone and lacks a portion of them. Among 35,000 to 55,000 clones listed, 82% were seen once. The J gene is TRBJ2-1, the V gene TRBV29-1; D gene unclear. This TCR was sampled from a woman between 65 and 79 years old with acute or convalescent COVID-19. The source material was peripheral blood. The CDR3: CSVELHNEQFF. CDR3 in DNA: TGCAGCGTTGAACTCCACAATGAGCAGTTCTTC.